Each of the 4 T cell receptor beta chains below was sequenced from the same sample in a study of T cell changes during pregnancy in multiple sclerosis. Sequencing used immunoSEQ multiplex PCR; TCRdb keeps in-frame clones, though not all of them. The table lists about 96,000 clones, 85% to 95% of them singletons. This specimen was peripheral blood, taken in the first trimester of pregnancy. The source of these receptors is a female donor with multiple sclerosis, enrolled in a pregnancy study.

This chain uses TRBV19 with TRBJ1-1, with 7 bases that match TRBD1. The CDR3 is 16 amino acids. V was clipped by 8 bases and J by 0 bases; unmatched bases: 12. The germline CDR1 and CDR2 sequences are LNHDA and SQIVND (reference sequence). CDR3 DNA sequence: TGTGCCAGTGTGGTCGGAACAGGGGAGGTGAACACTGAAGCTTTCTTT. Protein: CASVVGTGEVNTEAFF. Complete variable domain (other parts from reference TRBV19 and TRBJ1-1): DGGITQSPKYLFRKEGQNVTLSCEQNLNHDAMYWYRQDPGQGLRLIYYSQIVNDFQKGDIAEGYSVSREKKESFPLTVTSAQKNPTAFYLCASVVGTGEVNTEAFFGQGTRLTVV.

The genes are TRBV7-2 and TRBJ2-1; 8 bases align to TRBD1. This CDR3 has 16 residues. Germline-derived CDR1 and CDR2 are SGHTA and FQGNSA. After removal of 2 bases from V and 7 bases from J, the junction contained 10 bases not matched to a gene. The CDR3 DNA sequence: TGTGCCAGCAGCTTAAATTCTGGACAGGGTAGAAATGAGCAGTTCTTC. Translating it yields CASSLNSGQGRNEQFF.

This clone was counted once. The J gene is TRBJ2-1, the V gene TRBV28; unclear D gene. The ends were cut back, 6 bases at V and 0 bases at J, with 12 bases in the middle. This CDR3 is 15 amino acids long. The germline V gene has CDR1 MDHEN and CDR2 SYDVKM. In DNA, the CDR3 is TGTGCCAGCAGACAAATCCGAAGCTCCTACAATGAGCAGTTCTTC. This codes for CASRQIRSSYNEQFF. The full variable domain, rest sourced from reference TRBV28 and TRBJ2-1, is DVKVTQSSRYLVKRTGEKVFLECVQDMDHENMFWYRQDPGLGLRLIYFSYDVKMKEKGDIPEGYSVSREKKERFSLILESASTNQTSMYLCASRQIRSSYNEQFFGPGTRLTVL.

V usage is TRBV7-9 and J usage is TRBJ2-3, with D possibly TRBD2 on 5 matching bases. The CDR3 runs to 16 residues. The germline V gene has CDR1 SEHNR and CDR2 FQNEAQ (reference sequence). The V gene lost 1 base and the J gene lost 1 base, with 12 bases spanning the gap. The CDR3, as DNA: TGTGCCAGCAGCTTAGGAGAGGGTGTAGGCACAGATACGCAGTATTTT. Its translation: CASSLGEGVGTDTQYF.